The rows below give T cell receptor beta chains drawn from one sample of a study of blood T cell repertoires in COVID-19. Assay: immunoSEQ multiplex PCR; the TCRdb copy retains only in-frame clones and omits some. The repertoire holds fewer than 250,000 clones, with 70% to 90% as singletons. The sequenced sample consisted of peripheral blood. The receptors here all came from a woman in her sixties or seventies with active or convalescent COVID-19. Both conserved end residues are part of each CDR3. A D gene is named only where the DNA matches it firmly. Only part of the rows carry a size: once, few, many, or a class if the clone is expanded.

CDR3 DNA	CDR3 protein	CDR3 length	clone size	D gene	V gene	J gene
TGTGCCAGCAGCTCCCTTCGAGGCAGATATAGCAATCAGCCCCAGCATTTT	CASSSLRGRYSNQPQHF	17	-	-	TRBV7-2	TRBJ1-5
TGTGCCAGCAGCATCCGGGGGACTTATGGCTACACCTTC	CASSIRGTYGYTF	13	once	-	TRBV12-3/TRBV12-4	TRBJ1-2
TGTGCCAGCTCCCCTAAAAACAGGGACTCACCCCTCCACTTT	CASSPKNRDSPLHF	14	-	-	TRBV18	TRBJ1-6
TGTGCCAGCAGAGGACTAGTTTTGGGTGAGCAGTTCTTC	CASRGLVLGEQFF	13	-	TRBD2	TRBV7-2	TRBJ2-1
TGTGCCAGCAGCCTGCAGGGGGGTAATGAAAAACTGTTTTTT	CASSLQGGNEKLFF	14	-	TRBD1	TRBV9	TRBJ1-4
TGTGCCAGCAGTGACCTTAAGGGAAGGGGTGGCAATGAGCAGTTCTTC	CASSDLKGRGGNEQFF	16	-	-	TRBV6-1	TRBJ2-1
TGTGCCAGCAGTCTACCGTACGAGCAGTACTTC	CASSLPYEQYF	11	once	-	TRBV2	TRBJ2-7
TGTGCCAGCAGCCCGGGAGGGGCAACGCAGTATTTT	CASSPGGATQYF	12	-	TRBD2	TRBV7-2	TRBJ2-3
TGTGCCAGCAGTTACACCGGACAGTTGGACACTGAAGCTTTCTTT	CASSYTGQLDTEAFF	15	few	-	TRBV6-5	TRBJ1-1
TGTGCCCGAAACCCCACCGGCGGTGGTGGTAGTGGCTACACCTTC	CARNPTGGGGSGYTF	15	-	-	TRBV30	TRBJ1-2
TGTGCCAGCAGCCCCCTAGCGGGAGGAGGAGATACGCAGTATTTT	CASSPLAGGGDTQYF	15	-	TRBD2	TRBV28	TRBJ2-3
TGCGCCAGCAATCGTGGACTAGCGGGAGGGGTTGAGCAGTTCTTC	CASNRGLAGGVEQFF	15	-	TRBD2	TRBV5-1	TRBJ2-1
TGTGCCAGCAGCCTCCCGACGGGGTGGGAGACTGAAGCTTTCTTT	CASSLPTGWETEAFF	15	-	-	TRBV5-4	TRBJ1-1
TGTGCCAGCATACCGGGACAGGGTCGCAATCAGCCCCAGCATTTT	CASIPGQGRNQPQHF	15	-	TRBD1	TRBV28	TRBJ1-5
TGTGCCAGTAGTATCCAGGCCAGGGGGTACGAGCAGTACTTC	CASSIQARGYEQYF	14	-	TRBD1	TRBV19	TRBJ2-7
TGTGCCAGCAGCCGGGGTGGCCGTGAGACCCAGTACTTC	CASSRGGRETQYF	13	-	-	TRBV7-9	TRBJ2-5
TGTGCCAGCAGTTTGGGAGGGCGTGGATATAGCAATCAGCCCCAGCATTTT	CASSLGGRGYSNQPQHF	17	-	-	TRBV27	TRBJ1-5
TGTGCCAGCAGGTCGGGACAGGGGCCTGAGGGTCATCAGCCCCAGCATTTT	CASRSGQGPEGHQPQHF	17	few	-	TRBV21-1	TRBJ1-5
TGTGCCAGCAGCGCCGAACCGGGGAACACTGAAGCTTTCTTT	CASSAEPGNTEAFF	14	once	-	TRBV7-9	TRBJ1-1
TGCAGCGCCTCCCGGGACAGGGTTATAACTGAAGCTTTCTTT	CSASRDRVITEAFF	14	-	TRBD1	TRBV29-1	TRBJ1-1
TGTGCCACCCGGGGGAGAGAGGGCAATCAGCCCCAGCATTTT	CATRGREGNQPQHF	14	once	-	TRBV10-3	TRBJ1-5
-	CASGLWASGSDPLYF	15	-	-	TRBV27	TRBJ2-3
TGTGCCAGCAGCTTATTCGGGACTACGAACACCGGGGAGCTGTTTTTT	CASSLFGTTNTGELFF	16	once	TRBD2	TRBV7-8	TRBJ2-2
TGTGCCAGCAGCTGGGGCCGGTTTGCAACTAATGAAAAACTGTTTTTT	CASSWGRFATNEKLFF	16	-	-	TRBV7-8	TRBJ1-4
TGTGCCAGCAGCTTGAATCGAGCCTCTAGCGGGCCCCAGGAGCAGTTCTTC	CASSLNRASSGPQEQFF	17	few	TRBD2	TRBV5-8	TRBJ2-1
TGCGCCAGCAGCCCAGCGGGCCGGGGGATCGGGGAGCTGTTTTTT	CASSPAGRGIGELFF	15	-	-	TRBV10-1	TRBJ2-2
TGTGCCAGCAGTCTTCCGGGACAGGGGCGTGGAAGCTATGGCTACACCTTC	CASSLPGQGRGSYGYTF	17	-	TRBD1	TRBV28	TRBJ1-2
TGTGCCAGCAGTTTGTCGGGGAAGGCTGAAGCTTTCTTT	CASSLSGKAEAFF	13	-	-	TRBV28	TRBJ1-1
TGTGCCTGGAACAGTGATTATAGCAATCAGCCCCAGCATTTT	CAWNSDYSNQPQHF	14	-	-	TRBV30	TRBJ1-5
TGTGCCAGCAGGCATGGACTTGCCTCTTCACCCCTCCACTTT	CASRHGLASSPLHF	14	-	-	TRBV2	TRBJ1-6
TGTGCCAGCAGCTTTGATCAGAGGGAAAAACTGTTTTTT	CASSFDQREKLFF	13	-	-	TRBV5-4	TRBJ1-4
TGTGCCAGCTCAGGGCCAGGGGCGACCGGGGAGCTGTTTTTT	CASSGPGATGELFF	14	few	-	TRBV18	TRBJ2-2
TGTGCCAGCAGTTCGACAGGGGTTAGCGGCTACACCTTC	CASSSTGVSGYTF	13	-	TRBD1	TRBV28	TRBJ1-2
TGTGCCAGCAGCGCCTACAGGGGCCAACCCACAGATACGCAGTATTTT	CASSAYRGQPTDTQYF	16	-	TRBD1	TRBV9	TRBJ2-3